This T cell receptor beta chain was observed in a study of blood T cell repertoires in COVID-19. Study summary: Samples representing acute and convalescent COVID-19 were sourced from the United States, Italy and Spain. Sample material is recorded as cDNA or gDNA derived from T cells, B-cell-depleted T cells, or PBMCs.

In the original workflow: The authors estimated nucleated cell counts from reference gene primer amplification. Method: immunoSEQ multiplex PCR; TCRdb's copy keeps in-frame clones and lacks some. Clone size and the V and J calls come from that table; the DNA yielded D and trimming. Counted here are about 82,000 clones, roughly 90% occurring once; the ten biggest clones make up 0.9% to 1.5%. Participants, roughly 18 to 89 years old, spanned about two dozen US areas. The CDR3 runs to 15 residues. CDR1 and CDR2 (germline): SGHRS, YFSETQ. The V gene end was trimmed by 0 bases and the J gene end by 5 bases; junction bases not matched to a gene: 4.

The TCR sequence derives from a woman aged 50 to 65 with acute COVID-19. Sequencing was done on a sample of PBMCs or T cells enriched from blood (not recorded which). The rearrangement uses TRBV5-1 and TRBJ2-5, with 10 bases aligning to TRBD1. The CDR3 DNA sequence: TGCGCCAGCAGCTTGGCCGGACAGGGGGTGGAGACCCAGTACTTC. It translates to CASSLAGQGVETQYF.